This T cell receptor (beta chain) was recorded in a study of blood T cell repertoires in COVID-19. The table lists this clone with a few counts. The repertoire was sequenced with immunoSEQ multiplex PCR; TCRdb's copy has only in-frame clones and lacks some. Of 200,000 to 250,000 clones listed, approximately 90% were seen once; the top ten hold approximately 10%. Germline CDR1 reads MGHRA; CDR2 reads YSYEKL. The CDR3 has 14 amino acids. The ends were cut back, 4 bases at V and 4 bases at J, with 14 bases in the middle. Sequencing was carried out using PBMCs or T cells enriched from blood (not recorded which). The origin of this receptor is a man in his thirties or forties who had recovered from COVID-19. J is TRBJ2-7 and V is TRBV4-1; D is possibly TRBD2 (6 bases). The CDR3 coding sequence is TGCGCCAGCAGCCGGGGGGTAATTGATTACGAGCAGTACTTC. The encoded protein is CASSRGVIDYEQYF.